The clone carrying this TCR beta chain has a count of ten or more. Its specificity is unknown. This record comes from a study of T cells after yellow fever vaccination. TCRdb re-analysed the 5' RACE reads in MiXCR, keeping a single row per CDR3 protein. The table records about 300,000 distinct CDR3 sequences, 6.8% of them present only once. Study-wide results and limits: A weaker but faster secondary response was observed, peaking on day 5 versus 15.

Trimming pared 3 bases from V and 2 bases from J, leaving 12 bases between. The length of the CDR3 is 15 residues. Germline V gives CDR1 KGHDR, CDR2 SFDVKD. The chain employs TRBV24-1 and TRBJ2-5; tentatively, D is TRBD1 (5 bases). Source: PBMCs, taken approximately 47 days after the first yellow fever vaccination. This TCR was recovered from a man aged 18 to 30 who received the YFV17D yellow fever vaccine. CDR3 loop: CATSDAAGQQETQYF. CDR3 DNA: TGTGCCACCAGTGATGCCGCAGGGCAACAAGAGACCCAGTACTTC.